These 19 T cell receptor beta chains were all obtained from the same sample, sequenced in a study of type 1 regulatory T cells. These TCRs' antigens remain unknown. Each CDR3 protein is one row after TCRdb ran MiXCR on the reads. Altogether roughly 25,000 distinct CDR3 sequences are present, 72% being singletons, with the ten largest covering roughly 15%. The sequencing input was cultured T cells, either the whole culture or a sorted T cell fraction (not recorded which). Subset here: Tr1-enriched cell product generated in vitro against host alloantigens. The receptors derive from a human donor in good health.

Regarding this clonotype: An end of the junction differs from the germline gene, which may be a read error. The chain is built from TRBV7-7 and TRBJ2-5, with D tentatively TRBD1 (6 bases). The CDR3 is 14 residues long. Per the germline V gene, CDR1 is SSHAT and CDR2 is FNYEAQ (reference sequence). The CDR3 sequence: CASSLVPGQETQYF. CDR3 DNA: TGTGCTAGCAGCTTAGTGCCCGGACAGGAGACCCAGTACTTC. Supplemented by reference TRBV7-7 and TRBJ2-5, the full variable domain reads GAGVSQSPRYKVTKRGQDVTLRCDPISSHATLYWYQQALGQGPEFLTYFNYEAQPDKSGLPSDRFSAERPEGSISTLTIQRTEQRDSAMYRCASSLVPGQETQYFGPGTRLLVL.

V usage is TRBV12-3 or TRBV12-4 and J usage is TRBJ1-4; TRBD1 is a possible D gene (5 bases). This CDR3 is 15 amino acids long. Between the trimmed V and J ends, which lost 6 bases and 8 bases, there was a span of 19 bases. Here the CDR3 DNA reads TGTGCCAGCAGCCCCTGGGGCCGGGAAGGCGAAAAACTGTTTTTT. Translation gives CASSPWGREGEKLFF.

This clonotype turned up a few times. The rearrangement uses TRBV20-1 and TRBJ2-5; D ambiguous. Between the trimmed V and J ends, which lost 0 bases and 5 bases, there was a span of 19 bases. Looked up from germline, CDR1 is DFQATT and CDR2 is SNEGSKA (reference sequence). This CDR3 is built from 16 residues. The CDR3 sequence: CSARDFEQNQLETQYF. DNA of the CDR3: TGCAGTGCTAGAGATTTTGAGCAAAACCAGCTGGAGACCCAGTACTTC.

J is TRBJ1-1 and V is TRBV20-1; D unresolved. The CDR3 is 15 residues long. Germline lookup yields CDR1 DFQATT and CDR2 SNEGSKA (reference sequence). V lost 4 bases and J lost 0, with 15 bases in between. CDR3 nucleotides: TGCAGTGCTACCGGACGGGTGGGTCTGAACACTGAAGCTTTCTTT. It is translated as CSATGRVGLNTEAFF.

The V and J genes are TRBV24-1 and TRBJ1-2; weak D call: TRBD1 (5 bases). The V end lost 4 bases, the J end lost 4 bases, and 12 bases lay between the germline ends. Looked up from germline, CDR1 is KGHDR and CDR2 is SFDVKD. This CDR3 comprises 14 residues. Here the CDR3 DNA reads TGTGCCACCAGTGACCCCGGTAGGGGCTATGGCTACACCTTC. Residues: CATSDPGRGYGYTF.

The chain combines TRBV18 with TRBJ2-1; TRBD1 agrees at 9 bases. This CDR3 region has 18 residues. The junction had 15 bases not matched to a gene; V was cut back by 1 base and J by 8 bases. Germline CDR1 and CDR2: KGHSH and LQKENI. DNA of the CDR3: TGTGCCAGCTCACCACGTGGCAGGGGACAGGGCTATAGGGATGAGCAGTTCTTC. It yields the protein CASSPRGRGQGYRDEQFF. The complete variable domain, with remaining parts taken from reference TRBV18 and TRBJ2-1, reads NAGVMQNPRHLVRRRGQEARLRCSPMKGHSHVYWYRQLPEEGLKFMVYLQKENIIDESGMPKERFSAEFPKEGPSILRIQQVVRGDSAAYFCASSPRGRGQGYRDEQFFGPGTRLTVL.

J is TRBJ2-7 and V is TRBV7-8; 12 nucleotides align to TRBD1. There are 15 residues in the CDR3. Germline V gives CDR1 SGHVS, CDR2 FQNEAQ. Trimming took 4 bases from V and 4 from J; bases not matched to a gene: 5. The CDR3 here is CASSSRDRGLYEQYF. The CDR3 nucleotides are TGTGCCAGCAGCTCCCGGGACAGGGGGCTATACGAGCAGTACTTC.

This sequence joins TRBV4-1 and TRBJ2-5; D is ambiguous. Germline V gene sequence: CDR1 MGHRA, CDR2 YSYEKL. The CDR3 contains 15 residues. The germline V and J ends were trimmed by 0 bases and 4 bases, with 12 bases remaining between them. CDR3 amino acids: CASSQDGTIRETQYF. CDR3 coding DNA: TGCGCCAGCAGCCAAGATGGTACTATCCGAGAGACCCAGTACTTC.

This clonotype was counted only a few times. As DNA, the CDR3 is TGTGCCAGCACAGGACAGTATAATCAGCCCCAGCATTTT. It is translated as CASTGQYNQPQHF. The genes are TRBV16 and TRBJ1-5; maybe TRBD1 (6 bases). Germline CDR1 is KGHSY and CDR2 is FQNENV. V lost 7 bases and J 4 bases, leaving 11 bases between the germline ends. The length of the CDR3 is 13 residues.

V usage is TRBV7-2 and J usage is TRBJ2-7, with 9 nucleotides matching TRBD2. CDR3 length: 15 residues. Germline lookup yields CDR1 SGHTA and CDR2 FQGNSA. V shed 2 bases, J shed 9 bases, and the junction held 11 bases outside the gene matches. CDR3 DNA: TGTGCCAGCAGCTTAACTAGCGGGTATCTCTTGGGGCAGTACTTC. It yields the protein CASSLTSGYLLGQYF.

The chain has TRBV20-1 and TRBJ1-2; D perhaps matches TRBD1 (5 bases). The CDR3 consists of 12 residues. The ends were cut back, 4 bases at V and 3 bases at J, with 9 bases in the middle. Germline V gives CDR1 DFQATT, CDR2 SNEGSKA (reference sequence). DNA for the CDR3: TGCAGTGCTATGTGGGACCACTATGGCTACACCTTC. This codes for CSAMWDHYGYTF.

The V gene is TRBV5-1, the J gene TRBJ2-1; 8 bases align to TRBD2. Germline CDR1 and CDR2: SGHRS and YFSETQ. J was trimmed by 4 bases and V by 4 bases; bases with no gene match: 10. This CDR3 region has 16 residues. The CDR3 loop is CASSVGGALGYNEQFF. The CDR3 DNA sequence: TGCGCCAGCAGCGTCGGGGGGGCCTTGGGGTACAATGAGCAGTTCTTC.

This sequence joins TRBV6-5 and TRBJ1-2; the D gene is possibly TRBD1 (5 bases). CDR1 is MNHEY, CDR2 SVGAGI, per germline. Deletions cut 4 bases from V and 2 bases from J, with 17 bases between. The CDR3 is 16 amino acids. The CDR3 reads CASSFSLGGRNYGYTF. The DNA of the CDR3 is TGTGCCAGCAGTTTCTCCCTGGGGGGGAGGAACTATGGCTACACCTTC.

The J gene is TRBJ2-1, the V gene TRBV5-1, with D perhaps TRBD2 (5 bases). V was pared by 0 bases and J by 1 base, with 14 bases between. Germline CDR1 SGHRS, CDR2 YFSETQ. The CDR3 covers 17 residues. This CDR3 is CASSLGARGRSYNEQFF. The CDR3 DNA reads TGCGCCAGCAGCTTGGGCGCCCGGGGTAGGTCCTACAATGAGCAGTTCTTC.

There are a few counts of this clonotype. The chain uses TRBV4-3 and TRBJ1-5, with D hard to call. This CDR3 is built from 13 residues. CDR1 and CDR2 from the germline V gene are LGHNA and YSLEER. The V gene lost 4 bases and the J gene lost 0 bases, with 4 bases spanning the gap. This CDR3 reads CASSRNSNQPQHF. The CDR3 DNA is TGCGCCAGCAGCCGCAATAGCAATCAGCCCCAGCATTTT.

This chain connects TRBV29-1 to TRBJ1-1; D is uncertain. Germline CDR1 reads SQVTM; CDR2 reads ANQGSEA. The CDR3 contains 13 residues. V gave up 5 bases and J gave up 1 base, with 11 bases separating them. CDR3 DNA: TGCAGCGTTTGCGGACTCGCGAACACTGAAGCTTTCTTT. It specifies CSVCGLANTEAFF.

In this sample, this clonotype turned up a few times. The V call is TRBV7-9, the J call TRBJ2-5; D ambiguous. Germline-derived CDR1 and CDR2 are SEHNR and FQNEAQ (reference sequence). The CDR3 length is 15 residues. With 2 bases removed from V and 1 base from J, the gap between germline ends came to 11 bases. The CDR3 bases are TGTGCCAGCAGCTTATCTCTCGGCATCCAAGAGACCCAGTACTTC. Translated, it gives CASSLSLGIQETQYF.

In its sample, this clonotype is medium-sized. The V gene is TRBV6-5, the J gene TRBJ2-3, with 11 bases matching TRBD2. The CDR3 contains 16 residues. V lost 6 bases and J lost 0; bases outside the gene matches: 5. CDR1 and CDR2 (germline): MNHEY, SVGAGI. The CDR3 nucleotides read TGTGCCAGCAGAATACTAGCGGGGGCCAGCACAGATACGCAGTATTTT. Its protein is CASRILAGASTDTQYF.

The rearrangement uses TRBV12-3 or TRBV12-4 and TRBJ2-3; 8 nucleotides align to TRBD1. This CDR3 comprises 16 residues. V dropped 1 base and J dropped 1; count of bases not matched to a gene: 4. Here the CDR3 reads CASSLGGTGRTDTQYF. The CDR3 DNA follows: TGTGCCAGCAGTTTAGGCGGGACAGGCCGCACAGATACGCAGTATTTT.